Each of the 23 T cell receptor beta chains below was sequenced from the same sample in a study of T cells in Graves' hyperthyroidism and ophthalmopathy. Amplified regions were TCR beta CDR3 sequences from RNA transcripts. The HTBI primer set was used in a first-round RT-PCR of the TCR CDR3. In TCRdb, the multiplex PCR reads were re-called with MiXCR into one record per CDR3 protein. The sample lists under 750,000 distinct CDR3 sequences, roughly a sixth occurring once. The sample consisted of blood. The receptors were sampled from a woman in her forties or fifties with Graves' hyperthyroidism that later progressed to Graves' ophthalmopathy.

This clonotype was seen many times. The chain recombines TRBV7-3 with TRBJ2-3, with D maybe TRBD2 (5 bases). This CDR3 has 15 amino acids. The V gene lost 5 bases and the J gene lost 2 bases, with 14 bases spanning the gap. Germline lookup yields CDR1 SGHTA and CDR2 FQGTGA. The CDR3 loop reads CASSPGGWYTDTQYF. CDR3 DNA: TGTGCCAGCAGCCCTGGCGGGTGGTACACAGATACGCAGTATTTT.

The rearrangement links TRBV28 to TRBJ2-7, with 7 bases that match TRBD1. Germline V CDR1 and CDR2: MDHEN, SYDVKM. V shed 7 bases and J 2 bases; nucleotides not matched to a gene: 11. This CDR3 spans 15 amino acids. As DNA, the CDR3 is TGTGCCAGCACCCCAATGGACAGGAGTACCTACGAGCAGTACTTC. Residues: CASTPMDRSTYEQYF.

In this sample, this clonotype turned up many times. The CDR3 sequence is CASSPRQKNTEAFF. The DNA of the CDR3 is TGTGCCAGCTCACCTCGACAGAAGAACACTGAAGCTTTCTTT. This chain connects TRBV18 to TRBJ1-1; possible D gene TRBD1, 5 bases. V was trimmed by 3 bases and J by 1 base, leaving 9 bases between them. This CDR3 comprises 14 residues. Germline V gives CDR1 KGHSH, CDR2 LQKENI.

DNA of the CDR3: TGCGCCAGCAGCCTCTCCATACCGTCCAACTCTGGAAACACCATATATTTT. It codes for CASSLSIPSNSGNTIYF. The chain has TRBV5-1 and TRBJ1-3; no definite D call. This CDR3 is built from 17 residues. Per germline, CDR1 SGHRS and CDR2 YFSETQ. V was clipped by 4 bases and J by 0 bases, with 17 bases between them.

V gene TRBV14 combines with J gene TRBJ2-1; D may be TRBD1 (7 bases). Trimming removed 4 bases at V and 3 bases at J, with 13 bases between. Germline-derived CDR1 and CDR2 are SGHDN and FVKESK. The CDR3 has 15 amino acids. CDR3 amino acids: CASSLQGGIYNEQFF. The CDR3 bases are TGTGCCAGCAGCCTGCAGGGGGGTATCTACAATGAGCAGTTCTTC.

This clonotype appeared many times. The chain joins TRBV20-1 to TRBJ1-2; 10 bases fit TRBD1. The CDR3 is 14 amino acids. The germline V gene has CDR1 DFQATT and CDR2 SNEGSKA (reference sequence). J lost 5 bases, V lost 3 bases, and 6 bases had no gene match. CDR3 in amino acids: CSASAGTGAYGYTF. CDR3 DNA: TGCAGTGCTAGCGCCGGGACAGGGGCTTATGGCTACACCTTC.

This clonotype was observed at least ten times. V is TRBV3-1 and J is TRBJ2-1; TRBD2 agrees at 9 bases. CDR1 is LGHDT, CDR2 YNNKEL, per germline (reference sequence). V shed 4 bases and J 0 bases; nucleotides not matched to a gene: 4. The CDR3 consists of 16 residues. The CDR3 protein is CASSPSSGDSYNEQFF. CDR3 DNA sequence: TGTGCCAGCAGCCCGTCTAGCGGGGACTCCTACAATGAGCAGTTCTTC.

Points on this clonotype: Being one base from a much bigger clone, this may be a read error. The CDR3 DNA sequence: TGTGCCAGCGGGGACGGGAGCTTTTCGGGAAAGGGCACTGAAGCTTTCTTT. This gives the protein CASGDGSFSGKGTEAFF. J is TRBJ1-1 and V is TRBV2; the D gene is possibly TRBD1 (5 bases). Germline-derived CDR1 and CDR2 are SNHLY and FYNNEI. Trimming stripped 8 bases from V and 4 bases from J, with 26 bases between. The CDR3 is made up of 17 amino acids.

V gene TRBV29-1 combines with J gene TRBJ1-2; 7 nucleotides align to TRBD1. Germline CDR1 is SQVTM and CDR2 is ANQGSEA. The CDR3 sequence is 15 residues long. J lost 5 bases, V lost 3 bases, and 12 bases had no gene match. The CDR3 region is CSVDRDSDFSYGYTF. As DNA, the CDR3 is TGCAGCGTTGATCGGGACAGCGATTTCAGTTATGGCTACACCTTC.

This clonotype was seen once. The V gene is TRBV7-6, the J gene TRBJ2-5; D is uncertain. CDR3 length: 15 amino acids. The ends were cut back, 1 base at V and 2 bases at J, with 11 bases in the middle. CDR1 and CDR2 from the germline V gene are SGHVS and FNYEAQ. CDR3 nucleotide sequence: TGTGCCAGCAGCTTAGAGATCAAGGGTCAAGAGACCCAGTACTTC. Its protein product is CASSLEIKGQETQYF.

This clonotype was found a few times. This chain connects TRBV5-1 to TRBJ2-7; 7 bases line up with TRBD1. Germline V gene lookup returns CDR1 SGHRS and CDR2 YFSETQ. The CDR3 loop spans 15 amino acids. V lost 0 bases to trimming and J lost 4 bases; unmatched junction nucleotides: 7. In nucleotides, the CDR3 is TGCGCCAGCAGCTTGGGGGACAGTGCTTGGTACGAGCAGTACTTC. It translates to CASSLGDSAWYEQYF.

This clonotype has ten or more counts. The chain is built from TRBV18 and TRBJ1-2; D ambiguous. Germline values: CDR1 KGHSH, CDR2 LQKENI. This CDR3 spans 13 amino acids. V dropped 4 bases and J dropped 4 bases, with 10 bases sitting between them. CDR3 bases: TGTGCCAGCTCACTCTCAGATGGCTATGGCTACACCTTC. Its translation is CASSLSDGYGYTF. Complete variable domain (other parts from reference TRBV18 and TRBJ1-2): NAGVMQNPRHLVRRRGQEARLRCSPMKGHSHVYWYRQLPEEGLKFMVYLQKENIIDESGMPKERFSAEFPKEGPSILRIQQVVRGDSAAYFCASSLSDGYGYTFGSGTRLTVV.

Ten or more counts support this clonotype. This chain uses TRBV6-1 with TRBJ1-2; no firm D call. This CDR3 spans 14 amino acids. The V end lost 6 bases, the J end lost 4 bases, and 15 bases lay between the germline ends. Germline CDR1 MNHNS, CDR2 SASEGT. The CDR3 is CASSPMSAVYGYTF. The CDR3 region has the DNA TGTGCCAGCAGCCCAATGTCAGCCGTCTATGGCTACACCTTC.

This clonotype was counted between two and nine times. The chain recombines TRBV6-1 with TRBJ2-2, with D tentatively TRBD2 (7 bases). The CDR3 is 16 residues long. Germline V gene data show CDR1 as MNHNS and CDR2 as SASEGT. Trimming took 3 bases from V and 3 from J, leaving 14 bases between them. CDR3 coding DNA: TGTGCCAGCAGTGACCTCGGGGGGCTTGACACCGGGGAGCTGTTTTTT. This translates into CASSDLGGLDTGELFF.

The V gene is TRBV2, the J gene TRBJ2-3, with 7 bases lining up with TRBD1. Germline loops: CDR1 SNHLY, CDR2 FYNNEI. The CDR3 extends over 14 amino acids. J gave up 0 bases and V 8 bases, and 5 bases lay outside the gene matches. The CDR3 DNA reads as TGTGCCAGCGACAGGGAAATAAGCACAGATACGCAGTATTTT. It yields the protein CASDREISTDTQYF.

This clonotype has a count of ten or more. CDR3 sequence (DNA): TGTGCCAGCAGTTACTCGACAGGGGAAGGCCCTGAAGCTTTCTTT. The encoded protein is CASSYSTGEGPEAFF. The chain combines TRBV6-5 with TRBJ1-1; 8 nucleotides align to TRBD1. V was clipped by 0 bases and J by 6 bases; unmatched bases: 6. The germline gives CDR1 MNHEY, CDR2 SVGAGI. The CDR3 length is 15 residues.

This clonotype was observed many times. The rearrangement uses TRBV7-9 and TRBJ2-7; D is perhaps TRBD1 or TRBD2 (6 bases each). The CDR3 covers 14 residues. CDR1 is SEHNR and CDR2 is FQNEAQ in the germline V gene (reference sequence). V dropped 1 base and J dropped 4 bases, with 11 bases sitting between them. Here the CDR3 reads CASSLGGAEYEQYF. The CDR3 DNA reads as TGTGCCAGCAGCTTAGGGGGGGCCGAGTACGAGCAGTACTTC.

The chain combines TRBV19 with TRBJ2-3, with TRBD2 as a possible D gene (6 bases). Germline V gives CDR1 LNHDA, CDR2 SQIVND (reference sequence). There are 15 residues in the CDR3. With 10 bases removed from V and 5 bases from J, the gap between germline ends came to 22 bases. The CDR3, as DNA: TGTGCCACGGCGATAGCGGCCGGGGTGGGAGATACGCAGTATTTT. Translating gives CATAIAAGVGDTQYF.

In DNA form, the CDR3 reads TGCGCCAGCAGCCAAGCGGAAGGGGGTAGGGACGAGCAGTACTTC. Residues: CASSQAEGGRDEQYF. J is TRBJ2-7 and V is TRBV4-1; the D gene is possibly TRBD1 (6 bases). The CDR3 covers 15 residues. Germline assignment: CDR1 MGHRA and CDR2 YSYEKL. V shed 1 base and J shed 5 bases, with 15 bases lying between them.

The J gene is TRBJ2-3, the V gene TRBV11-3; TRBD2 aligns across 7 bases. With V trimmed by 8 bases and J by 3 bases, 5 bases remained unmatched. The CDR3 consists of 13 residues. Germline V gene sequence: CDR1 SGHNT, CDR2 YENEEA. The CDR3 here is CASGKRGTDTQYF. The CDR3 coding sequence is TGTGCCAGCGGAAAGCGGGGAACAGATACGCAGTATTTT.

This clonotype was detected a few times. The V and J genes are TRBV5-1 and TRBJ1-4; D is uncertain. Germline V gene lookup returns CDR1 SGHRS and CDR2 YFSETQ. CDR3 size: 15 residues. V was shortened by 5 bases and J by 0 bases, with 11 bases between the two germline ends. The CDR3: CASRPLEATNEKLFF. CDR3 DNA: TGCGCCAGCAGACCCCTTGAGGCAACTAATGAAAAACTGTTTTTT.

The chain is built from TRBV19 and TRBJ2-5; maybe TRBD2 (6 bases). V was pared by 4 bases and J by 4 bases, with 16 bases between. Germline CDR1 reads LNHDA; CDR2 reads SQIVND (reference sequence). There are 15 residues in the CDR3. CDR3 sequence: CASSTPGGVVETQYF. The DNA of the CDR3 is TGTGCCAGTAGTACCCCTGGAGGGGTCGTAGAGACCCAGTACTTC.

On this clonotype itself: Given a much more abundant clone one base away, this may be a read error. The chain carries TRBV11-2 and TRBJ2-1; D uncertain. CDR3 size: 13 residues. The V gene's germline CDR1 is SGHAT and CDR2 FQNNGV. V dropped 6 bases and J dropped 8 bases, with 14 bases sitting between them. The CDR3 DNA is TGTGCCAGCAGAACAATCCCGTACGATGAGCAGTTCTTC. It specifies CASRTIPYDEQFF.